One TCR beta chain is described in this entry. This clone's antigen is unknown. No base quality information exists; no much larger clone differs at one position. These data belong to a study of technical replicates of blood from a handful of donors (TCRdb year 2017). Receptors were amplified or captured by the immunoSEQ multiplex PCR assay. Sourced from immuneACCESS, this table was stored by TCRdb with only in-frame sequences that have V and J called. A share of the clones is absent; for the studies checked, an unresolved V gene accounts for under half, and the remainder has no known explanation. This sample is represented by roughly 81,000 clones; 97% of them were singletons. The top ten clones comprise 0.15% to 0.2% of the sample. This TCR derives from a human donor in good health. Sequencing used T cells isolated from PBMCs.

The CDR3 has the sequence CASSPVTDEQYF. The sequence in DNA is TGTGCCAGCTCACCAGTTACAGACGAGCAGTACTTC. The rearrangement joined TRBV18 to TRBJ2-7; the D segment cannot be called with confidence. The CDR3 runs 12 residues from the cysteine to the phenylalanine. Only CDR3 DNA is held: 36 bases, read in frame from base 1. The germline V gene gives CDR1 as KGHSH and CDR2 as LQKENI. Trimming costs V 2 bases and J 5 bases, and their ends lie 7 bases apart.